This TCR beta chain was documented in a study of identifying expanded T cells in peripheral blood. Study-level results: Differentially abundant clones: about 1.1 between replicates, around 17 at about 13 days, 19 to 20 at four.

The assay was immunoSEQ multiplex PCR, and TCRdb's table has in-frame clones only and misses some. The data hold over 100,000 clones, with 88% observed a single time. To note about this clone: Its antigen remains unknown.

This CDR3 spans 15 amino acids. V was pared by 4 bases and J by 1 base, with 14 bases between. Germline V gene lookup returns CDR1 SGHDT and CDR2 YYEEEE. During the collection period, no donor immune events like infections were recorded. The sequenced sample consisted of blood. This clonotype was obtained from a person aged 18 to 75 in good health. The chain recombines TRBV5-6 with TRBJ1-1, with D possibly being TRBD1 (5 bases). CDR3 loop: CASSPGPGGNTEAFF. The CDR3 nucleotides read TGTGCCAGCAGCCCGGGGCCCGGGGGGAACACTGAAGCTTTCTTT.